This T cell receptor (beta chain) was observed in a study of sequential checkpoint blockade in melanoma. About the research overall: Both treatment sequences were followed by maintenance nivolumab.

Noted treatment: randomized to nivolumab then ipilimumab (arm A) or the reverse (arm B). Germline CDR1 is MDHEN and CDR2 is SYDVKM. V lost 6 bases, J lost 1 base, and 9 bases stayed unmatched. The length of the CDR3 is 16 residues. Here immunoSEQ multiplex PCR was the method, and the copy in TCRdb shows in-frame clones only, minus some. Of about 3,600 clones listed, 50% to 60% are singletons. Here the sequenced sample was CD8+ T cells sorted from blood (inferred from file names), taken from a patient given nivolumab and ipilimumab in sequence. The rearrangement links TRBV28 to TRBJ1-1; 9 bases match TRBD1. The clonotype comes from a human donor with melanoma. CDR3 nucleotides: TGTGCCAGCAGGATCCCGCGGACAGGGGAGAACACTGAAGCTTTCTTT. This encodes CASRIPRTGENTEAFF.